The 15 T cell receptor beta chains reported below all come from one sample, sequenced in a study of cytomegalovirus exposure and HLA in healthy donors. PCR used 60 Vbeta primers and 13 Jbeta primers. Assay: immunoSEQ multiplex PCR; the TCRdb copy retains only in-frame clones and omits some. The sample holds around 150,000 clones; approximately 78% are singletons and the top ten take roughly 4%. Sequencing was performed on PBMCs. These receptors were obtained from a woman aged 40 to 50 in good health and CMV-seropositive.

The chain uses TRBV7-6 and TRBJ2-5, with D maybe TRBD1 (6 bases). CDR1 SGHVS and CDR2 FNYEAQ come from the germline V gene. The germline V and J ends were trimmed by 3 bases and 4 bases, with 15 bases remaining between them. The CDR3 covers 15 residues. The CDR3 region has the DNA TGTGCCAGCAGCTTGGGACACCAAGGGGGAGAGACCCAGTACTTC. Its protein is CASSLGHQGGETQYF.

This clone was counted a single time. This sequence joins TRBV7-9 and TRBJ1-4; weak D call: TRBD1 (5 bases). This CDR3 contains 17 residues. The germline V gene has CDR1 SEHNR and CDR2 FQNEAQ (reference sequence). V dropped 6 bases and J dropped 8 bases, with 25 bases sitting between them. CDR3 residues: CASSPPPGREAKEKLFF. The CDR3 DNA sequence: TGTGCCAGCAGTCCACCTCCGGGCAGGGAAGCGAAGGAAAAACTGTTTTTT.

The V gene is TRBV28, the J gene TRBJ2-7, with a tentative D call TRBD2 (6 bases). This CDR3 region has 16 residues. Trimming cost V 5 bases and J 4 bases, with 21 bases left between them. The V gene's germline CDR1 is MDHEN and CDR2 SYDVKM. Here the CDR3 reads CASSTHSGGIVYEQYF. CDR3 bases: TGTGCCAGCAGTACCCACTCGGGCGGGATTGTTTACGAGCAGTACTTC.

This sequence joins TRBV5-1 and TRBJ2-7; 12 bases line up with TRBD2. Trimming removed 2 bases from V and 7 bases from J; junction bases left unmatched: 10. From germline, CDR1 is SGHRS and CDR2 YFSETQ. The CDR3 is 16 residues long. CDR3 DNA: TGCGCCAGCAGCTTATCAGGACTAGCGGGAACGGAGGAGCAGTACTTC. Translated, it gives CASSLSGLAGTEEQYF.

The chain couples TRBV25-1 to TRBJ2-7; 7 bases line up with TRBD2. V gave up 4 bases and J gave up 3 bases; unmatched junction bases: 12. From germline, CDR1 is MGHDK and CDR2 SYGVNS. There are 16 residues in the CDR3. As DNA, the CDR3 is TGTGCCAGCAGTGTGGGAGGTCGGGGGGTTTACTACGAGCAGTACTTC. It is translated as CASSVGGRGVYYEQYF.

V and J are TRBV10-1 and TRBJ2-1; 9 bases match TRBD2. Germline V gene sequence: CDR1 WNHNN, CDR2 SYGVQD (reference sequence). Trimming removed 3 bases from V and 9 bases from J; junction bases left unmatched: 9. The CDR3 extends over 15 amino acids. Written as DNA, the CDR3 is TGCGCCAGCAGTGAAAGGACTAGCGCCCTGGGTGAGCAGTTCTTC. It encodes CASSERTSALGEQFF.

The rearrangement links TRBV30 to TRBJ2-7; 8 bases are shared with TRBD2. V dropped 4 bases and J dropped 0; count of bases not matched to a gene: 5. CDR1 and CDR2 (germline): GTSNPN, SVGIG (reference sequence). This CDR3 region has 14 residues. CDR3 amino acids: CAWKKRGTSYEQYF. The DNA of the CDR3 is TGTGCCTGGAAGAAGCGGGGGACCTCCTACGAGCAGTACTTC.

The CDR3 DNA sequence: TGTGCCAGCAGCAAAAGGTGGCGGGAGCGGGCCCAAGAGACCCAGTACTTC. It codes for CASSKRWRERAQETQYF. The rearrangement uses TRBV21-1 and TRBJ2-5; TRBD2 is taken as the D call from the table, unchecked against the DNA. TRBV21-1 corresponds to a pseudogene. The CDR3 totals 17 residues.

There are a few counts of this clone. This chain uses TRBV5-1 with TRBJ1-4, with D hard to call. The V end lost 6 bases, the J end lost 8 bases, and 14 bases lay between the germline ends. Germline CDR1 reads SGHRS; CDR2 reads YFSETQ. The CDR3 sequence is 13 residues long. The CDR3 DNA follows: TGCGCCAGCACCAATGGATTAGCCGAAAAACTGTTTTTT. This translates into CASTNGLAEKLFF.

The count of this clone is one. V gene TRBV29-1 combines with J gene TRBJ2-7; D is possibly TRBD1 (5 bases). CDR3 length equals 13 residues. CDR1 and CDR2 from the germline V gene are SQVTM and ANQGSEA. V gave up 2 bases and J gave up 6 bases, with 14 bases separating them. CDR3 in amino acids: CSVEWGRKTEQYF. The DNA for the CDR3 is TGCAGCGTTGAATGGGGCAGGAAAACCGAGCAGTACTTC.

This clone turned up a few times. A read error may produce the germline difference seen at one junction end. V gene TRBV4-1 combines with J gene TRBJ1-1, with 7 nucleotides matching TRBD1. CDR1 is MGHRA, CDR2 YSYEKL, per germline. The CDR3 consists of 14 residues. CDR3 nucleotide sequence: TGCGCTAGCAGGGGGGGACTTAGGGGCACTGAAGCTTTCTTT. Encoded protein: CASRGGLRGTEAFF.

The chain recombines TRBV10-3 with TRBJ2-1, with 13 bases that match TRBD2. The CDR3 covers 16 residues. With 3 bases clipped from V and 10 bases from J, the junction kept 9 bases outside the gene matches. The germline V gene has CDR1 ENHRY and CDR2 SYGVKD. This chain's CDR3 is CAISDHGLAGAMEQFF. CDR3 in DNA: TGTGCCATCAGTGACCACGGACTAGCGGGAGCTATGGAGCAGTTCTTC.

The genes are TRBV5-4 and TRBJ2-5; D is perhaps TRBD2 (5 bases). CDR3 length equals 15 residues. Germline CDR1 SGHNT, CDR2 YYREEE (reference sequence). Trimming removed 0 bases at V and 5 bases at J, with 14 bases between. The CDR3 region is CASSLELAPSETQYF. CDR3 nucleotides: TGTGCCAGCAGCTTGGAGCTAGCCCCCTCGGAGACCCAGTACTTC.

The CDR3 region has the DNA TGTGCCAGCAGCTTGGGCGACAGGTCTCACTATGGCTACACCTTC. Translated, it gives CASSLGDRSHYGYTF. The V call is TRBV5-5, the J call TRBJ1-2; weak D call: TRBD1 (6 bases). The CDR3 sequence is 15 residues long. Germline-derived CDR1 and CDR2 are SGHKS and YYEKEE (reference sequence). Between the trimmed V and J ends, which lost 0 bases and 3 bases, there was a span of 12 bases.

The V and J genes are TRBV18 and TRBJ2-5; D is possibly TRBD1 (5 bases). The germline gives CDR1 KGHSH, CDR2 LQKENI. This CDR3 contains 17 residues. Trimming stripped 5 bases from V and 0 bases from J, with 19 bases between. The CDR3 DNA reads as TGTGCCAGCTCAGTAATATCAGGGAAGATTTACCAAGAGACCCAGTACTTC. Encoded protein: CASSVISGKIYQETQYF. Full variable domain (remainder filled in from reference TRBV18 and TRBJ2-5): NAGVMQNPRHLVRRRGQEARLRCSPMKGHSHVYWYRQLPEEGLKFMVYLQKENIIDESGMPKERFSAEFPKEGPSILRIQQVVRGDSAAYFCASSVISGKIYQETQYFGPGTRLLVL.